This TCR beta chain is from a study of control samples from healthy donors and cancer patients. The CDR3 loop spans 11 amino acids. V was trimmed by 2 bases and J by 3 bases, leaving 2 bases between them. Produced via immunoSEQ multiplex PCR; TCRdb's table is partial and in-frame only. The table records 150,000 to 200,000 clones, 90% to 95% of them present only once. The sequencing input was blood. The clonotype originates from a woman aged 25-40 years in good health. V and J are TRBV12-3 or TRBV12-4 and TRBJ2-7; D is unclear. The DNA for the CDR3 is TGTGCCAGCAGTTTAAACTACGAGCAGTACTTC. This sequence encodes CASSLNYEQYF.